The rows below give T cell receptor beta chains drawn from one sample of a study of T-cell reconstitution after alpha-beta-depleted transplantation in children. TCRdb recomputed calls from the PCR reads with MiXCR, one row per CDR3 protein. The sample lists around 680,000 distinct CDR3 sequences, 16% occurring once. This specimen was PBMCs from the stem cell graft donor, taken from the stem cell graft. The receptors derive from a human donor who donated a stem cell graft to a child with acute myeloid leukemia. CDR3s include the opening cysteine and the closing phenylalanine or tryptophan. The D gene is left open where the match is weak. Rows give clone size only sometimes, using once, few, many, or a class for an expanded clone.

abundance	v_gene	j_gene	d_gene	CDR3nt	CDR3aa
few	TRBV18	TRBJ2-1	-	TGTGCCAGCTCTCCCACAGGGTTTGAGCAGTTCTTC	CASSPTGFEQFF
-	TRBV28	TRBJ2-7	-	TGTGCCAGCAGTTCCCTGGAGGCAGGGGACGAGCAGTACTTC	CASSSLEAGDEQYF
many	TRBV29-1	TRBJ2-7	-	TGCAGCGTTGCCCGCGGGACATCCTCCGAGCAGTACTTC	CSVARGTSSEQYF
few	TRBV7-8	TRBJ2-5	-	TGTGCCAGCAGCCTCACCCTTGGTGTAGTTGAAGAGACCCAGTACTTC	CASSLTLGVVEETQYF
many	TRBV20-1	TRBJ2-1	TRBD1	TGCAGTGCTAGAGATCAACAGGGGAGAGGGGGCTACAATGAGCAGTTCTTC	CSARDQQGRGGYNEQFF
many	TRBV20-1	TRBJ2-1	-	TGCAGTGCTAGAGTTCTGGAGGTTTTTTACAATGAGCAGTTCTTC	CSARVLEVFYNEQFF
few	TRBV12-3/TRBV12-4	TRBJ2-1	-	TGTGCCAGCAGTCCTTTGGGGGGTGACAATGAGCAGTTCTTC	CASSPLGGDNEQFF
-	TRBV5-5	TRBJ1-5	-	TGTGCCAGCAGCCTGGGACATCGAAGCAATCAGCCCCAGCATTTT	CASSLGHRSNQPQHF
-	TRBV24-1	TRBJ1-1	-	TGTGCCACCAGTGATGCCCGGGGAGGTACTGAAGCTTTCTTT	CATSDARGGTEAFF
-	TRBV5-1	TRBJ2-1	TRBD1	TGCGCCAGCAGCGGTACAGGGGGTAGCTCCTACAATGAGCAGTTCTTC	CASSGTGGSSYNEQFF
many	TRBV29-1	TRBJ2-1	TRBD1	TGCAGCGTAGGGACAGGGAGCTCCTACAATGAGCAGTTCTTC	CSVGTGSSYNEQFF
-	TRBV28	TRBJ1-2	-	TGTGCCAGCAGTTTAGACAGTGGGGGAGGCTACACCTTC	CASSLDSGGGYTF
few	TRBV27	TRBJ2-3	TRBD1	TGTGCCAGCTCGGACAGGGGTGCCTCAGATACGCAGTATTTT	CASSDRGASDTQYF
-	TRBV5-1	TRBJ1-1	-	TGCGCCAGCAAGGCGGCTCCGGAGGGGAACACTGAAGCTTTCTTT	CASKAAPEGNTEAFF
many	TRBV20-1	TRBJ1-1	-	TGCAGTGCTAGTTCGGGACGAGAAGCTTTCTTT	CSASSGREAFF
many	TRBV6-1	TRBJ1-6	-	TGTGCCAGCAGTAAGACCAGGCTATCACCCCTCCACTTT	CASSKTRLSPLHF
few	TRBV2	TRBJ2-1	TRBD2	TGTGCCAGCAGTGGGCTAGCGGGGGCCTACAATGAGCAGTTCTTC	CASSGLAGAYNEQFF
-	TRBV7-9	TRBJ1-4	-	TGTGCCAGCAGCTTAGCTGGACGGACCCTCGAAAAACTGTTTTTT	CASSLAGRTLEKLFF
few	TRBV7-6	TRBJ2-1	TRBD1	TGTGCCAGCAGCTCGACCGGGACAGGGGGCAATGAGCAGTTCTTC	CASSSTGTGGNEQFF
many	TRBV29-1	TRBJ2-5	TRBD1	TGCAGCGTTGAAATTTTCCCTTTGGACAGGGGGCGAGAGACCCAGTACTTC	CSVEIFPLDRGRETQYF
many	TRBV29-1	TRBJ1-3	-	TGCAGCGTTGTACCCCAATCTGGAAACACCATATATTTT	CSVVPQSGNTIYF
many	TRBV29-1	TRBJ2-1	TRBD1	TGCAGCGCTGGACAGGGGGCTAGCTACAATGAGCAGTTCTTC	CSAGQGASYNEQFF
many	TRBV20-1	TRBJ2-6	TRBD1	TGCAGTGCTTTGACAGGGACCGGGGCCAACGTCCTGACTTTC	CSALTGTGANVLTF
many	TRBV7-2	TRBJ1-6	-	TGTGCCAGCAACCGGCGCGAGACAACTTCACCCCTCCACTTT	CASNRRETTSPLHF
few	TRBV21-1	TRBJ2-7	-	TGTGCCAGCAGCAGACAGGGGACCTCCTACGAGCAGTACTTC	CASSRQGTSYEQYF
few	TRBV20-1	TRBJ2-2	-	TGCAGTGCTAGGCCGCCGGGGGGCCTAAACACCGGGGAGCTGTTTTTT	CSARPPGGLNTGELFF